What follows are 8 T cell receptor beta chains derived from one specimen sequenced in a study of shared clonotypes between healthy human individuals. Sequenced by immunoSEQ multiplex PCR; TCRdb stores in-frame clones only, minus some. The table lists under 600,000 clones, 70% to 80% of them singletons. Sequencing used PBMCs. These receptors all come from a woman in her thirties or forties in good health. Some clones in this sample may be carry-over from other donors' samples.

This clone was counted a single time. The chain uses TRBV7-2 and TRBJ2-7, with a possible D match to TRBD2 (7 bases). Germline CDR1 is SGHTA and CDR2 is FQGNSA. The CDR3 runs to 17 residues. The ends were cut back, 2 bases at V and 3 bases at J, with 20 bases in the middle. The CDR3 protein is CASSLRGGLGVIYEQYF. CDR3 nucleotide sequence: TGTGCCAGCAGCTTAAGGGGGGGGCTAGGAGTGATCTACGAGCAGTACTTC.

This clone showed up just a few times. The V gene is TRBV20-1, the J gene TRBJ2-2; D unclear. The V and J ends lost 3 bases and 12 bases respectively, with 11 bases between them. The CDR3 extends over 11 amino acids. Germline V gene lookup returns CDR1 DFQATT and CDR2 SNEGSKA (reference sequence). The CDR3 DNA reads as TGCAGTGCTAGTCTCGTAAATAAGCTGTTTTTT. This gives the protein CSASLVNKLFF.

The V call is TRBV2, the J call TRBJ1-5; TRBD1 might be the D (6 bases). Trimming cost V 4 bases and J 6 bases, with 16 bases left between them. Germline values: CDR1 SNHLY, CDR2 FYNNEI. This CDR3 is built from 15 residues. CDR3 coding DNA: TGTGCCAGCAGTGTTACCAGGGGAGTAGGTCAGCCCCAGCATTTT. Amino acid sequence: CASSVTRGVGQPQHF.

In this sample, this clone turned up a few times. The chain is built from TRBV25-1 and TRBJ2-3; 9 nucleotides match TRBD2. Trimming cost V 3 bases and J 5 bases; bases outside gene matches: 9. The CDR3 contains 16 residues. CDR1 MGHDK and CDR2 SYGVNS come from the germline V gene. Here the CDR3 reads CASSDEGREGRDTQYF. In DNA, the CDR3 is TGTGCCAGCAGTGACGAGGGGCGGGAGGGCCGAGATACGCAGTATTTT.

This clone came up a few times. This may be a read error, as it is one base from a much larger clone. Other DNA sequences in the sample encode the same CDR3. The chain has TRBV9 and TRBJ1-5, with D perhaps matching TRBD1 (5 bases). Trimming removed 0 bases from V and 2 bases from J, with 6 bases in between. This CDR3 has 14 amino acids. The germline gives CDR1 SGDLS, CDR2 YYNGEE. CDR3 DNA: TGTGCCAGCAGCGTAGGGGGGGGCAATCAGCCCCAGCATTTT. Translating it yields CASSVGGGNQPQHF.

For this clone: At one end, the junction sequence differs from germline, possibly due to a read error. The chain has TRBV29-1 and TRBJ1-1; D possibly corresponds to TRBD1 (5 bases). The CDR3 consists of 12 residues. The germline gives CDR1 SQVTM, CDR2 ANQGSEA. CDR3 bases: TGTAGCGTTGAGGCCGACAGCCTCGAAGCTCTCTTT. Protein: CSVEADSLEALF.

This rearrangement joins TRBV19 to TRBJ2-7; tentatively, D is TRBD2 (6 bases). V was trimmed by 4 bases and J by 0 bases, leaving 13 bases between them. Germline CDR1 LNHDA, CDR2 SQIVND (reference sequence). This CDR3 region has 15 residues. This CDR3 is CASSRGAGSSYEQYF. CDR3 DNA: TGTGCCAGTAGTAGAGGCGCGGGGAGCTCCTACGAGCAGTACTTC.

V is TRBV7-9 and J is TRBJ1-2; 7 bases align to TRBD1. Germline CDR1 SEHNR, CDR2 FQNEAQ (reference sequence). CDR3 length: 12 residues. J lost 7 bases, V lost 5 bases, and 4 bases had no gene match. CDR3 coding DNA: TGTGCCAGCAGCGGGGGACAGATTGGCTACACCTTC. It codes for CASSGGQIGYTF.